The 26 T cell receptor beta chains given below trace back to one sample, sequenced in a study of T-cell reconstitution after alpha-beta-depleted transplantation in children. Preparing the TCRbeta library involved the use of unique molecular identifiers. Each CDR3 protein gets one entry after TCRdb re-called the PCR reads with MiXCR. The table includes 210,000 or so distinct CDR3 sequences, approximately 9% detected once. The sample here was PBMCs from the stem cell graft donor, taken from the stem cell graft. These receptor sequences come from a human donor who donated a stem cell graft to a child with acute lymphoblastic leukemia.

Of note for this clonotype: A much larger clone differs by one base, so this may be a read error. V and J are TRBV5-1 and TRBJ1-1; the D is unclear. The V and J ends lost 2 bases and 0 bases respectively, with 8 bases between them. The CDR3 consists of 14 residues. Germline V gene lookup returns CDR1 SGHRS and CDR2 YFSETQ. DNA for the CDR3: TGCGCCAGCAGCTTCGAACAGTTGAACACTGAAGCTTTCTTT. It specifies CASSFEQLNTEAFF.

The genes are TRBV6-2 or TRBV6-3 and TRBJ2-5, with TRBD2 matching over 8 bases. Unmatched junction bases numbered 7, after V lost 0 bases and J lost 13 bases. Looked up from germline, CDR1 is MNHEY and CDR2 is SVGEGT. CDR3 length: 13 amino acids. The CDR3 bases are TGTGCCAGCAGTTACTCGAGCGGGACTAGGTTGTACTTC. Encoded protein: CASSYSSGTRLYF.

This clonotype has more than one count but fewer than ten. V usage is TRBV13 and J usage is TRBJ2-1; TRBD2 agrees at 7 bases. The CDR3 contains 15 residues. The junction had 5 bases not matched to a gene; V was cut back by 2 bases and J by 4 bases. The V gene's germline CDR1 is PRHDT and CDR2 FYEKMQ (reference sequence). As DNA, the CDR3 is TGTGCCAGCAGCTTAAAGCGGGGCCCTTACAATGAGCAGTTCTTC. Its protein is CASSLKRGPYNEQFF.

This chain's CDR3 is CASSSPGLAGGYAYNEQFF. DNA of the CDR3: TGTGCCAGCAGCTCACCGGGACTAGCGGGGGGCTACGCCTACAATGAGCAGTTCTTC. This chain uses TRBV5-6 with TRBJ2-1; TRBD2 matches at 15 bases. The germline V gene encodes CDR1 SGHDT and CDR2 YYEEEE. The ends lost 3 bases at V and 2 bases at J; junction bases unmatched: 9. The length of the CDR3 is 19 residues. Variable domain in full (rest from reference TRBV5-6 and TRBJ2-1): DAGVTQSPTHLIKTRGQQVTLRCSPKSGHDTVSWYQQALGQGPQFIFQYYEEEERQRGNFPDRFSGHQFPNYSSELNVNALLLGDSALYLCASSSPGLAGGYAYNEQFFGPGTRLTVL.

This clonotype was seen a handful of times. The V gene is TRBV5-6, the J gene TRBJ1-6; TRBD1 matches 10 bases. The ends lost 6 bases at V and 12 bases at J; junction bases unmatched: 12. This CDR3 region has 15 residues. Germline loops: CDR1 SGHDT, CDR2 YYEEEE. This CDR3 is CASNKKGQGIVPLHF. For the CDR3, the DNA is TGTGCCAGCAACAAAAAGGGACAGGGGATTGTACCCCTCCACTTT. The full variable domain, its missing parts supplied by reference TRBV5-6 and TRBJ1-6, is DAGVTQSPTHLIKTRGQQVTLRCSPKSGHDTVSWYQQALGQGPQFIFQYYEEEERQRGNFPDRFSGHQFPNYSSELNVNALLLGDSALYLCASNKKGQGIVPLHFGNGTRLTVT.

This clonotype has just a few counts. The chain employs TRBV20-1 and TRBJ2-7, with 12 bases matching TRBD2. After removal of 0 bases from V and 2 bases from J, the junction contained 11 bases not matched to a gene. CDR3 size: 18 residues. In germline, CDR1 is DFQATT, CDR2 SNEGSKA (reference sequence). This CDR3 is CSARDLGLAGPATYEQYF. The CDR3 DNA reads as TGCAGTGCTAGAGACTTGGGACTAGCGGGCCCCGCGACCTACGAGCAGTACTTC.

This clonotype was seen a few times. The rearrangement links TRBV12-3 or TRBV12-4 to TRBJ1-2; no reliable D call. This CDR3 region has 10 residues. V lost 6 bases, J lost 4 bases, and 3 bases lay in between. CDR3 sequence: CASRLYGYTF. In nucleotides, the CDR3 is TGTGCCAGCAGGCTCTATGGCTACACCTTC.

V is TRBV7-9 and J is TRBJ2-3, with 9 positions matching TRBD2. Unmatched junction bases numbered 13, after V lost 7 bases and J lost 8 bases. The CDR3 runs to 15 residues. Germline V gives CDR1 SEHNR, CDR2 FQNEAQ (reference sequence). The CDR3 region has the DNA TGTGCCAGCACCACCGGACTAGCGCAAATAGGTACGCAGTATTTT. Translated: CASTTGLAQIGTQYF.

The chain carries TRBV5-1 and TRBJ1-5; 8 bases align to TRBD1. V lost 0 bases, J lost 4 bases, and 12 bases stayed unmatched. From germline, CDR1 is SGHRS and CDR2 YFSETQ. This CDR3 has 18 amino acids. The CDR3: CASSLGEVGQGSNQPQHF. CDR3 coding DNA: TGCGCCAGCAGCTTGGGAGAGGTCGGACAGGGTAGTAATCAGCCCCAGCATTTT.

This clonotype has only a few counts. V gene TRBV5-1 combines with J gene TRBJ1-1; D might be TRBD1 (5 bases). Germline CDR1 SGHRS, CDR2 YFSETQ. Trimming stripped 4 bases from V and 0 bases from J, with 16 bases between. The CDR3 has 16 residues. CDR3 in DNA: TGCGCCAGCAGCCCCGGAGCGGGGCCCTTGAACACTGAAGCTTTCTTT. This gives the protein CASSPGAGPLNTEAFF.

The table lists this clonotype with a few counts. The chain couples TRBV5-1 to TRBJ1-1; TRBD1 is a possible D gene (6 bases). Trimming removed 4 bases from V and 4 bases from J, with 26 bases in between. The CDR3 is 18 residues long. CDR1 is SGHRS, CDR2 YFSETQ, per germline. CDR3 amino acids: CASSKRFRGFGELTEAFF. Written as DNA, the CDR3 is TGCGCCAGCAGCAAGAGATTCAGGGGCTTCGGGGAGCTCACTGAAGCTTTCTTT.

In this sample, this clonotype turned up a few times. The CDR3 region is CASSFPPIANTGELFF. In DNA form, the CDR3 reads TGTGCCAGCAGTTTCCCTCCCATCGCGAACACCGGGGAGCTGTTTTTT. The chain joins TRBV12-3 or TRBV12-4 to TRBJ2-2; D unclear. Trimming left V 3 bases short and J 0 bases short, with 11 bases between. The length of the CDR3 is 16 residues.

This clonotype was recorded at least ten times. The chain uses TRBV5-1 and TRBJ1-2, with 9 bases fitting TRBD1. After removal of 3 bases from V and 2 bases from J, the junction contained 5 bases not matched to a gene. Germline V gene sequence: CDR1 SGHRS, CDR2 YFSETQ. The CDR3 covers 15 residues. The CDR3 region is CASSSLQGANYGYTF. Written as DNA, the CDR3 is TGCGCCAGCAGCTCACTACAGGGGGCGAACTATGGCTACACCTTC.

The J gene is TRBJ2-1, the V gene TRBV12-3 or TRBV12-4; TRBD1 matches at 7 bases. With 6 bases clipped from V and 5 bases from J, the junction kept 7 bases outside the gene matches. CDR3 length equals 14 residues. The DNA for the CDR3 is TGTGCCAGCAGCCATACAGGGGCCAACAATGAGCAGTTCTTC. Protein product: CASSHTGANNEQFF.

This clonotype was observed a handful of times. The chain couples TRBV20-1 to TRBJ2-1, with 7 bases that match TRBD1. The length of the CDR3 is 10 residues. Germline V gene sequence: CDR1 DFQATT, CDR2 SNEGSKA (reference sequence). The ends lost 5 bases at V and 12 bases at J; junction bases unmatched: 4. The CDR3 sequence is CSASRQGQFF. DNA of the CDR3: TGCAGTGCTTCTAGACAGGGGCAGTTCTTC.

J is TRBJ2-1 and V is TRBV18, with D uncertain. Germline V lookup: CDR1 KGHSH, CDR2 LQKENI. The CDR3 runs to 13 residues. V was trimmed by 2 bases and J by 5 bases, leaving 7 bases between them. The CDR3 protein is CASSPNPHNEQFF. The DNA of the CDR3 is TGTGCCAGCTCACCAAATCCCCACAATGAGCAGTTCTTC.

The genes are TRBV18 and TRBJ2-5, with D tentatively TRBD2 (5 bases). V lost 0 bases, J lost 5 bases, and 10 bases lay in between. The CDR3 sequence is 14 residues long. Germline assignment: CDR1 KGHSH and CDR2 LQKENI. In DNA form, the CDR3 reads TGTGCCAGCTCACCACCTTCTCGAGGGGAGACCCAGTACTTC. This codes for CASSPPSRGETQYF.

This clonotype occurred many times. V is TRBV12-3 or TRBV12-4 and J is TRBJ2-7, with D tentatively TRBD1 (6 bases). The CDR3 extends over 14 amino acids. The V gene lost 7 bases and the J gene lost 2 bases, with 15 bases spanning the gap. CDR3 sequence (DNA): TGTGCCAGCAACCAGGGACACCCAACCTACGAGCAGTACTTC. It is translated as CASNQGHPTYEQYF.

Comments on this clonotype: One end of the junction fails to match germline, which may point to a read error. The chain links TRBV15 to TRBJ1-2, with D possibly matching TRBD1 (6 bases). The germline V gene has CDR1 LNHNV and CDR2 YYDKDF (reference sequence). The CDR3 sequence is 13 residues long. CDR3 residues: CATSRDSVGGPHF. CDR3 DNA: TGTGCCACCAGCAGAGATTCCGTCGGGGGGCCGCACTTC.

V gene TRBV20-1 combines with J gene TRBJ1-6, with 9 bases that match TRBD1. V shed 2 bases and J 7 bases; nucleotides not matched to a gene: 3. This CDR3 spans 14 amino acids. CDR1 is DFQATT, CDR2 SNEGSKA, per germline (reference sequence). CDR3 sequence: CSARSTGGNSPLHF. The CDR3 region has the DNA TGCAGTGCTAGATCGACAGGGGGAAATTCACCCCTCCACTTT.

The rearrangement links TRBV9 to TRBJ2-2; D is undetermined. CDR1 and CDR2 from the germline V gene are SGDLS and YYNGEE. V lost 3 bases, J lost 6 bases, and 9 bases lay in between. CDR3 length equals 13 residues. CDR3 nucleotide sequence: TGTGCCAGCAGCGGCAGCGCAGCCGGGGAGCTGTTTTTT. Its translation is CASSGSAAGELFF.

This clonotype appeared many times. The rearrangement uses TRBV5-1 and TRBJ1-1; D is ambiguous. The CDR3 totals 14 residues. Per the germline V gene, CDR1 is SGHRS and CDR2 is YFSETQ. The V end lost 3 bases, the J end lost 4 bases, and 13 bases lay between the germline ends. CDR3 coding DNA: TGCGCCAGCAGCTCAGACACCCTGAGCACTGAAGCTTTCTTT. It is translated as CASSSDTLSTEAFF.

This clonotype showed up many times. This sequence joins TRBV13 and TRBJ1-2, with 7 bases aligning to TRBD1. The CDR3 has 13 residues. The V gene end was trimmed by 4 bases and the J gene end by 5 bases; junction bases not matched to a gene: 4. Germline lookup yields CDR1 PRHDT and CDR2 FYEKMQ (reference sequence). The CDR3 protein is CASSSDRAYGYTF. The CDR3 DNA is TGTGCCAGCAGCTCAGACAGGGCGTATGGCTACACCTTC. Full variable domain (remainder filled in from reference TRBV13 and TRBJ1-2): AAGVIQSPRHLIKEKRETATLKCYPIPRHDTVYWYQQGPGQDPQFLISFYEKMQSDKGSIPDRFSAQQFSDYHSELNMSSLELGDSALYFCASSSDRAYGYTFGSGTRLTVV.

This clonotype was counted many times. The CDR3 region has the DNA TGCGCCAGCAGCCGGGACAGGGTCTATGAGCAGTTCTTC. Residues: CASSRDRVYEQFF. J is TRBJ2-1 and V is TRBV5-1; 9 positions agree with TRBD1. V was clipped by 4 bases and J by 8 bases; unmatched bases: 4. Germline V lookup: CDR1 SGHRS, CDR2 YFSETQ. The CDR3 is 13 residues long.

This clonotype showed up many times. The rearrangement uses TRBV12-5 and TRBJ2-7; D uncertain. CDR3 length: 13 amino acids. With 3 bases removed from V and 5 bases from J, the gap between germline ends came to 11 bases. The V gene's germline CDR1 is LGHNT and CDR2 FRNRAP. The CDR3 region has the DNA TGTGCTAGTGGTTTTTCGGGTCGTAACGAGCAGTACTTC. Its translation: CASGFSGRNEQYF.

CDR3 sequence (DNA): TGTGCCAGCAGCAAGGACATCCTCCCCAATCAGCCCCAGCATTTT. It yields the protein CASSKDILPNQPQHF. V gene TRBV4-2 combines with J gene TRBJ1-5, with D possibly matching TRBD1 (5 bases). The CDR3 is 15 residues long. The germline V gene has CDR1 LGHNA and CDR2 YNFKEQ. Between the trimmed V and J ends, which lost 5 bases and 3 bases, there was a span of 14 bases.